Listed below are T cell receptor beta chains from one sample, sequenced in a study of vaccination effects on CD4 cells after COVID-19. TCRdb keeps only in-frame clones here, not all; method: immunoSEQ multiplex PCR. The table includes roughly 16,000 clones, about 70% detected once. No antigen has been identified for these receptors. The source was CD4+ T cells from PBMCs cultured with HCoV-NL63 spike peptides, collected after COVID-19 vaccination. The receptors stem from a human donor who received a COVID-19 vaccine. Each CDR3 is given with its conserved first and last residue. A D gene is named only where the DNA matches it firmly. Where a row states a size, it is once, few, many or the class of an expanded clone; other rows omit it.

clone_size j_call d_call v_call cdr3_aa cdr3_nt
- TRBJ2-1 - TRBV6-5 CASSYSLTDGYNEQFF TGTGCCAGCAGTTACTCGTTGACCGACGGGTACAATGAGCAGTTCTTC
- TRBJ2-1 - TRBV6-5 CASSFGYNEQFF TGTGCCAGCAGTTTCGGGTACAATGAGCAGTTCTTC
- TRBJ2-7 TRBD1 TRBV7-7 CASSRDRGNEQYF TGTGCTAGCAGCAGGGACAGGGGGAACGAGCAGTACTTC
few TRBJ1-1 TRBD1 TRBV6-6 CASSPDRGSNTEAFF TGTGCCAGCAGTCCCGACAGGGGATCAAACACTGAAGCTTTCTTT
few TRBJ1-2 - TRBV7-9 CASSITGLDGYTF TGTGCCAGCAGCATTACAGGGTTGGATGGCTACACCTTC
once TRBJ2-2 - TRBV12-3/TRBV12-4 CASSLRGSGELFF TGTGCCAGCAGTCTAAGGGGGTCCGGGGAGCTGTTTTTT
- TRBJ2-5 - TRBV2 CASSLDYGTQYF TGTGCCAGCAGTCTAGATTATGGGACCCAGTACTTC
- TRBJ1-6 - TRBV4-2 CASSQQDSPTLHF TGTGCCAGCAGCCAACAAGACTCACCCACCCTCCACTTT
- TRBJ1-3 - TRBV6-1 CASSEGIGTPIYF TGTGCCAGCAGTGAAGGGATTGGGACGCCTATATATTTT
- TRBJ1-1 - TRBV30 CAWSAWAKGVNTEAFF TGTGCCTGGAGTGCTTGGGCGAAGGGGGTGAACACTGAAGCTTTCTTT
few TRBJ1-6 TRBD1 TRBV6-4 CASRSGQGVGSPLHF TGTGCCAGCAGAAGTGGACAGGGGGTAGGTTCACCCCTCCACTTT
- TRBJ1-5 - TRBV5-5 CASSWTWGSNQPQHF TGTGCCAGCAGCTGGACTTGGGGATCCAATCAGCCCCAGCATTTT
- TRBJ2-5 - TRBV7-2 CASSPRTRKETQYF TGTGCCAGCAGCCCTAGGACTCGCAAAGAGACCCAGTACTTC
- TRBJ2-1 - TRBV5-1 CASSFQFNEQFF TGCGCCAGCAGCTTCCAGTTTAATGAGCAGTTCTTC
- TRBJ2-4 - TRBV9 CASSVGRRGPTQYF TGTGCCAGCAGCGTAGGGCGTCGCGGGCCGACTCAGTACTTC
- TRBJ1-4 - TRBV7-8 CASSERGPSNEKLFF TGTGCCAGCAGTGAAAGGGGTCCCTCTAATGAAAAACTGTTTTTT
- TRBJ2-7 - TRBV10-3 CAISESRTESDEQYF TGTGCCATCAGTGAGTCGCGGACGGAGTCCGACGAGCAGTACTTC
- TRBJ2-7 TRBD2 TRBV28 CASSKTSGSLLGYEQYF TGTGCCAGCAGTAAGACTAGCGGGAGTCTGTTGGGCTACGAGCAGTACTTC
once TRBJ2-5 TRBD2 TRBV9 CASASGRETQYF TGTGCCAGCGCTTCCGGGAGGGAGACCCAGTACTTC
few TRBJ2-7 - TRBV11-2 CASSFDGGLRGYEQYF TGTGCCAGCAGCTTTGATGGGGGTCTTAGGGGCTACGAGCAGTACTTC
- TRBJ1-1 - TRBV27 CASSLFPGGGRAEAFF TGTGCCAGCAGTTTATTTCCGGGTGGGGGACGGGCTGAAGCTTTCTTT
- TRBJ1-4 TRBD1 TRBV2 CASRGQGGEKLFF TGTGCCAGCAGGGGACAGGGTGGGGAAAAACTGTTTTTT
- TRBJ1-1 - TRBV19 CASSSGLPFTEAFF TGTGCCAGTAGCTCAGGGTTACCCTTCACTGAAGCTTTCTTT
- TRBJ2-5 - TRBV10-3 CAISDMKTQYF TGTGCCATCAGTGATATGAAGACCCAGTACTTC